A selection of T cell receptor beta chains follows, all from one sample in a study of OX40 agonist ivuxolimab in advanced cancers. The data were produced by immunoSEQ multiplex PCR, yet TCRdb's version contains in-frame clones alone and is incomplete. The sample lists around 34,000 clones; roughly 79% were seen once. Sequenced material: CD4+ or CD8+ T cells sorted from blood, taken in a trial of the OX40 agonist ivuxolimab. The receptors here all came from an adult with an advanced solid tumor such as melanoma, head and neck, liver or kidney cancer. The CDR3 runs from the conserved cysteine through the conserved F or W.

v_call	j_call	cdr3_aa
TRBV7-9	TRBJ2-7	CAITDSGAYEQYF
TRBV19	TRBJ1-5	CASSTTGDSNQPQHF
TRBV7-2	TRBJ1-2	CASSLEGTGGVHGYTF
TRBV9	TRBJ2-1	CASSVDNTGLQFF
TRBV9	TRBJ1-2	CATPSVDQLYGYTF
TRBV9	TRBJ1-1	CASSLGQGATEAFF
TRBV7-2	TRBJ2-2	CASRTGGYTGELFF
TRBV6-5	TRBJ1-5	CASSYHRGLSNQPQHF
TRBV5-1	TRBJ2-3	CASFEQASTDTQYF
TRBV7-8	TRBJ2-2	CASSSQNSANTGELFF
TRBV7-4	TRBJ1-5	CASSIRTYSNQPQHF
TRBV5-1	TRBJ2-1	CASSLDGATYNEQFF
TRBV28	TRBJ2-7	CASSENRGYEQYF
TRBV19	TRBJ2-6	CASSRTGVGANVLTF
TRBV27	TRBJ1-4	CASSLVDNEKLFF
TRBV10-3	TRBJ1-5	CAISGTWGNQPQHF
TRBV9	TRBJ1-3	CASSVGDRVSGNTIYF
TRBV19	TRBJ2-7	CASTKGPSAAYEQYF
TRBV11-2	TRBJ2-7	CASSSSPSTWQYF
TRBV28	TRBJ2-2	CASKEESGSWGELFF
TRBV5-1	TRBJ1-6	CASSLVGTGLNSPLHF
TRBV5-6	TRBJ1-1	CASSLAPPRDTEAFF
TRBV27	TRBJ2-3	CASRRGVSTDTQYF
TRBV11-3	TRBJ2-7	CASSLGNGGNYEQYF
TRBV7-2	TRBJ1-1	CASSSKGEHTEAFF
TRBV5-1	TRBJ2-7	CASSSEPGPYEQYF
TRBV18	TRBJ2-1	CASSPKRSSYNEQFF
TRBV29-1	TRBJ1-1	CSVARGMNTEAFF
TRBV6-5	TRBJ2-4	CASSSSPKNIQYF
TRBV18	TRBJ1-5	CASSPDRVNQPQHF
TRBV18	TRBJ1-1	CASSPDAGKPFF
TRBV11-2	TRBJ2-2	CASSFSVSTGELFF
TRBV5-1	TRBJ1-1	CASSLLGTGVVSTEAFF
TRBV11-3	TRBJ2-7	CASSLAQGDEQYF
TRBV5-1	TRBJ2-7	CASSLGTVTYEQYF
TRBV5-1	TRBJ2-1	CASSVGLVGNNEQFF
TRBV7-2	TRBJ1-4	CASSPEGATNEKLFF
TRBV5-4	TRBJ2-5	CASSEGGSEETQYF
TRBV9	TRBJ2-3	CASSVLGNTDTQYF
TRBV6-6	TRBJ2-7	CASSAARREEHEQYF
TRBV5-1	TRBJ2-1	CASSEPGFDEQFF
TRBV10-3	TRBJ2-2	CAIRADRENTGELFF